The 12 T cell receptor beta chains given below trace back to one sample, sequenced in a study of cytomegalovirus exposure and HLA in healthy donors. The PCR was carried out with 60 Vbeta primers and 13 Jbeta primers. This table comes from immunoSEQ multiplex PCR, and its TCRdb copy is limited to in-frame clones, with some not included. This table has about 120,000 clones, more than 60% appearing once. The sequenced sample was PBMCs. The source is a woman between 35 and 50 years old in good health and CMV-seropositive.

The rearrangement joins TRBV2 to TRBJ1-5, with 8 bases fitting TRBD1. This CDR3 is built from 15 residues. Looked up from germline, CDR1 is SNHLY and CDR2 is FYNNEI. The ends lost 4 bases at V and 5 bases at J; junction bases unmatched: 7. The CDR3 bases are TGTGCCAGCAGTGTAGGACAGGGTACTTATCAGCCCCAGCATTTT. Encoded protein: CASSVGQGTYQPQHF.

The chain has TRBV27 and TRBJ2-2; 9 nucleotides match TRBD1. CDR1 MNHEY and CDR2 SMNVEV come from the germline V gene (reference sequence). CDR3 length equals 17 residues. J was trimmed by 7 bases and V by 4 bases; bases with no gene match: 13. DNA of the CDR3: TGTGCCAGCAGTTCCCAGGGGGACAGGGTCGGTGGCGGGGAGCTGTTTTTT. Translated, it gives CASSSQGDRVGGGELFF.

As to this clone: A read error may account for a junction end that differs from germline. The rearrangement joins TRBV7-6 to TRBJ2-7; D remains unclear. Germline CDR1 reads SGHVS; CDR2 reads FNYEAQ. This CDR3 spans 14 amino acids. Here the CDR3 reads CASSLVRSSHEQYF. The CDR3 nucleotides read TGTGCCAGCAGCTTAGTTCGGTCCTCCCACGAGCAGTACTTC.

The V and J genes are TRBV6-5 and TRBJ2-7; 7 positions agree with TRBD1. Germline V gene data show CDR1 as MNHEY and CDR2 as SVGAGI. Unmatched junction bases numbered 5, after V lost 2 bases and J lost 7 bases. This CDR3 has 13 residues. The CDR3 DNA reads TGTGCCAGCAGTTACGAAAGGGGGCTGGAGCAGTACTTC. Encoded protein: CASSYERGLEQYF.

This clone was counted between two and nine times. The chain recombines TRBV6-1 with TRBJ1-1; D remains unclear. Looked up from germline, CDR1 is MNHNS and CDR2 is SASEGT. Trimming removed 6 bases from V and 4 bases from J, with 12 bases in between. The CDR3 is made up of 13 amino acids. The DNA of the CDR3 is TGTGCCAGCAGGCGGGAATCAGTCACTGAAGCTTTCTTT. This sequence encodes CASRRESVTEAFF.

V is TRBV29-1 and J is TRBJ1-2; D is uncertain. Trimming removed 7 bases at V and 6 bases at J, with 18 bases between. Germline V gene lookup returns CDR1 SQVTM and CDR2 ANQGSEA. The CDR3 extends over 13 amino acids. The CDR3 DNA sequence: TGCAGCGCCCTCCTCGCGGGGTACCATGGCTACACCTTC. Its translation is CSALLAGYHGYTF.

The chain uses TRBV9 and TRBJ2-7; D perhaps matches TRBD2 (5 bases). Trimming shortened V by 5 bases and J by 0 bases, and 15 bases separated the two germline ends. The CDR3 extends over 15 amino acids. Germline values: CDR1 SGDLS, CDR2 YYNGEE. The CDR3 spells CASSPGSQASYEQYF. For the CDR3, the DNA is TGTGCCAGCAGTCCGGGGAGTCAGGCCTCCTACGAGCAGTACTTC.

This clone has only a few counts. The V call is TRBV7-9, the J call TRBJ2-1; 12 positions agree with TRBD2. The length of the CDR3 is 16 residues. The J segment lost 7 bases and the V segment lost 4 bases, leaving 8 bases of the junction unmatched. From germline, CDR1 is SEHNR and CDR2 FQNEAQ (reference sequence). CDR3 protein: CASSSRLAGEGNEQFF. Here the CDR3 DNA reads TGTGCCAGCAGCTCCCGACTAGCGGGAGAAGGAAATGAGCAGTTCTTC.

This chain connects TRBV20-1 to TRBJ2-5; no clear D. CDR1 and CDR2 from the germline V gene are DFQATT and SNEGSKA (reference sequence). Trimming removed 6 bases at V and 0 bases at J, with 5 bases between. This CDR3 has 11 amino acids. This CDR3 is CSAENQETQYF. CDR3 nucleotide sequence: TGCAGTGCAGAGAACCAAGAGACCCAGTACTTC.

V is TRBV9 and J is TRBJ2-1, with D perhaps matching TRBD1 (6 bases). Germline V lookup: CDR1 SGDLS, CDR2 YYNGEE. CDR3 length: 14 residues. V lost 4 bases and J 3 bases, leaving 11 bases between the germline ends. CDR3 loop: CASSFRDIYNEQFF. DNA for the CDR3: TGTGCCAGCAGCTTCCGGGACATCTACAATGAGCAGTTCTTC.

The V gene is TRBV7-3, the J gene TRBJ2-2; 8 bases line up with TRBD2. Per germline, CDR1 SGHTA and CDR2 FQGTGA. The CDR3 totals 19 residues. J gave up 3 bases and V 5 bases, and 17 bases lay outside the gene matches. Here the CDR3 reads CASSDGGAGLGGYTGELFF. CDR3 coding DNA: TGTGCCAGCAGCGACGGGGGGGCCGGCCTTGGAGGCTACACCGGGGAGCTGTTTTTT.

The J gene is TRBJ2-1, the V gene TRBV11-2; 8 bases align to TRBD2. The germline CDR1 and CDR2 sequences are SGHAT and FQNNGV. With V trimmed by 4 bases and J by 8 bases, 4 bases remained unmatched. The CDR3 has 13 amino acids. Here the CDR3 reads CASSSGLVYEQFF. The CDR3 nucleotides are TGTGCCAGCAGCTCGGGACTAGTCTATGAGCAGTTCTTC. Full variable domain (outside the CDR3, taken from reference TRBV11-2 and TRBJ2-1): EAGVAQSPRYKIIEKRQSVAFWCNPISGHATLYWYQQILGQGPKLLIQFQNNGVVDDSQLPKDRFSAERLKGVDSTLKIQPAKLEDSAVYLCASSSGLVYEQFFGPGTRLTVL.